The clone carrying this TCR beta chain was counted only a few times. Between the trimmed V and J ends, which lost 5 bases and 0 bases, there was a span of 8 bases. The length of the CDR3 is 13 residues. CDR1 SGHAT and CDR2 FQNNGV come from the germline V gene. The data are from a study of glioma-infiltrating T cells. Using RNA template, CDR3s of TCR alpha and beta were amplified with iRepertoire arm-PCR. Using its own MiXCR run on the multiplex PCR reads, TCRdb lists one record per CDR3 protein. The sample includes about 130,000 distinct CDR3 sequences, more than 20% seen only once; the top ten take about 30%.

The chain couples TRBV11-2 to TRBJ2-7; D remains unclear. The TCR comes from a human donor with low-grade glioma or glioblastoma, undergoing nonglioma brain surgery, or in good health (not recorded which). The sequenced material came from glioma tissue, nonneoplastic brain tissue, or PBMCs (not recorded which). The CDR3 nucleotides are TGTGCCAGCAGCCCCGGACCCTCCTACGAGCAGTACGTC. Amino acids: CASSPGPSYEQYV.